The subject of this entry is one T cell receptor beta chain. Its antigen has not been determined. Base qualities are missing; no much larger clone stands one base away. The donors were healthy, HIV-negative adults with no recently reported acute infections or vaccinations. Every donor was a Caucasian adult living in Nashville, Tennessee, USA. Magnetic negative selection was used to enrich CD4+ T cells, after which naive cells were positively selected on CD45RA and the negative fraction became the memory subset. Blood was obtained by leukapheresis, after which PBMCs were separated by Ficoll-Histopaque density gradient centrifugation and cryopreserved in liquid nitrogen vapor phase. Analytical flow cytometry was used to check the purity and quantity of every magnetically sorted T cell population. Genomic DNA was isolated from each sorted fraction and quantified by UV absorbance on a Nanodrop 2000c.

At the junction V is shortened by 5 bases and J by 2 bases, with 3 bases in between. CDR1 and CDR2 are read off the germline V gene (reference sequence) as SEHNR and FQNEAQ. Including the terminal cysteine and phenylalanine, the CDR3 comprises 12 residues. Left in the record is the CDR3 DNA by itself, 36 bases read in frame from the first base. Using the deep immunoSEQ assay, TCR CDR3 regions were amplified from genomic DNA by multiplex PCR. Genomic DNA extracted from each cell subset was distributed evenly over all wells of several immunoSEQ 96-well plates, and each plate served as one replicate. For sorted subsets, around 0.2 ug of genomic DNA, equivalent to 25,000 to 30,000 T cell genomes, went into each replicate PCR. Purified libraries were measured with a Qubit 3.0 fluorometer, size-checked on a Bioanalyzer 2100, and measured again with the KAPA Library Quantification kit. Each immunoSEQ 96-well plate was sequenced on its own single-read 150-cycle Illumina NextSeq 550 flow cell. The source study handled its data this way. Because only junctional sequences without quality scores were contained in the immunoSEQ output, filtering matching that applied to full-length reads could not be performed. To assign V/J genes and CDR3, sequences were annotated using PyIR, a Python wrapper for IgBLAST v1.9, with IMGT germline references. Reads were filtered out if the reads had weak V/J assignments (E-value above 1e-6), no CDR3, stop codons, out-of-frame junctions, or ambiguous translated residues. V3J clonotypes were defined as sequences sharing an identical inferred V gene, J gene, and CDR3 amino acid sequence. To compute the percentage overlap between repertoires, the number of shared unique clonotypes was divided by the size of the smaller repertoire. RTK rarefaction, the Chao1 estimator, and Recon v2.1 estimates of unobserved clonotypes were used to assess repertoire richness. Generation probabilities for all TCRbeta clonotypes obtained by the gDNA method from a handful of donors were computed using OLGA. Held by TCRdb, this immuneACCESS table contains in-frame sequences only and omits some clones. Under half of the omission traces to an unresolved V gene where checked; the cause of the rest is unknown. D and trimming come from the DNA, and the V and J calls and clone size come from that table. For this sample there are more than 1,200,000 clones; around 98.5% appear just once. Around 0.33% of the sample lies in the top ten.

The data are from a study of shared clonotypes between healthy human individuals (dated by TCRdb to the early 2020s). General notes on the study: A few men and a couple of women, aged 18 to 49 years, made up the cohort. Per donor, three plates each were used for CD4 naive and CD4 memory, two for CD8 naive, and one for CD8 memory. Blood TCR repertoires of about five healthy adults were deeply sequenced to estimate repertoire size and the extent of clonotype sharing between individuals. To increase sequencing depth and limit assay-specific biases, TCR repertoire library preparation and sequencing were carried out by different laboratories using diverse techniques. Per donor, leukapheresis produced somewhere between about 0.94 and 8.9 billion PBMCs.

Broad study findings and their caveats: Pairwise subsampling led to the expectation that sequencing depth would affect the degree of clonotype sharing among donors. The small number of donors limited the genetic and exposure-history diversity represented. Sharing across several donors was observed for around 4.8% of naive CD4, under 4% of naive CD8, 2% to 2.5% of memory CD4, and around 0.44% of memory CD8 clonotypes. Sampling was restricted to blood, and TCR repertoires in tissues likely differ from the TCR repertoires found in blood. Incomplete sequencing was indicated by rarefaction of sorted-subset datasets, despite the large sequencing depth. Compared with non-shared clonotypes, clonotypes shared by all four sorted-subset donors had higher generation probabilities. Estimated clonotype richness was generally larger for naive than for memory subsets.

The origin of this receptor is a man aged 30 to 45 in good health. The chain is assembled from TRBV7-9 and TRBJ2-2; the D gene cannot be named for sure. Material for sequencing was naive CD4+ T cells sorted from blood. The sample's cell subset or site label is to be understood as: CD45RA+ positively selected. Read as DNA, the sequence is TGTGCCAGCAGCAATAACACCGGGGAGCTGTTTTTT. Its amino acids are CASSNNTGELFF.